This T cell receptor (beta chain) was captured in a study of cytomegalovirus exposure and HLA in healthy donors. Findings and limits, study-wide: Through in vitro validation, three CMV-associated chains were shown to be specific for CMV antigens.

A word on this clone: Its antigen remains unidentified.

The CDR3 has 14 amino acids. CDR1 and CDR2 (germline): MNHEY, SVGAGI. V gave up 2 bases and J gave up 7 bases, with 12 bases separating them. The PCR ran on 60 Vbeta and 13 Jbeta primers. Using immunoSEQ multiplex PCR, the repertoire was profiled, and TCRdb retains in-frame clones only, with some absent. The table includes about 170,000 clones, 85% detected once. The sequencing input was PBMCs. This sequence joins TRBV6-5 and TRBJ2-1; D may be TRBD1 (7 bases). The clonotype originates from a man younger than 35 in good health and CMV-seropositive. CDR3 amino acids: CASSYAGGSNEQFF. CDR3 DNA: TGTGCCAGCAGTTACGCAGGGGGGAGTAATGAGCAGTTCTTC.